This T cell receptor beta chain emerged from a study of preoperative IRX-2 immunotherapy in early breast cancer. The treatment is: preoperative locoregional IRX-2 cytokine immunotherapy. Some clones are missing from TCRdb's copy, which holds only in-frame ones; the method was immunoSEQ multiplex PCR. The sample comprises about 19,000 clones, about 85% of which are singletons, and over 1% rests with the top ten. This CDR3 region has 12 residues. Trimming took 5 bases from V and 5 from J, leaving 6 bases between them. The germline gives CDR1 MNHGY, CDR2 SAAAGT. This TCR came from a human donor with breast cancer. V is TRBV6-8 and J is TRBJ1-4, with no clear D. Sequenced here: lymph node tissue, sampled after IRX-2 immunotherapy. The CDR3, as DNA: TGTGCCAGCAGTGTCAGAAATGAAAAACTGTTTTTT. The encoded protein is CASSVRNEKLFF.